This T cell receptor (beta chain) was identified in a study of blood T cell repertoires in COVID-19. Study at large: Both acute and convalescent COVID-19 samples were obtained from the United States, Italy and Spain.

The CDR3 is 12 residues long. CDR1 is MDHEN, CDR2 SYDVKM, per germline. Trimming pared 4 bases from V and 9 bases from J, leaving 10 bases between. Data came from immunoSEQ multiplex PCR; TCRdb stores just in-frame clones and leaves some out. The profile shows 210,000 or so clones, 88% of them singletons. V is TRBV28 and J is TRBJ2-1, with D unclear. This receptor was taken from a young woman who had been exposed to COVID-19. Sequenced: PBMCs or T cells enriched from blood (not recorded which). CDR3 nucleotides: TGTGCCAGCAGTTCCCCCCCAGGTGAGCAGTTCTTC. Protein: CASSSPPGEQFF.